This entry is about one T cell receptor beta chain. This sample was taken from a study of CD8 T cells in Susac syndrome. The germline V gene has CDR1 LGHDT and CDR2 YNNKEL (reference sequence). This CDR3 region has 15 residues. Trimming removed 3 bases from V and 7 bases from J; junction bases left unmatched: 4. An input of about 0.5 to 1 ug of RNA was subjected to reverse transcription using random hexamers. MiXCR was run by TCRdb on the immunoSEQ multiplex PCR reads, yielding one entry per CDR3 protein. The table includes about 120,000 distinct CDR3 sequences, about 95% detected once. The TEMRA cells underwent FACS enrichment, while the CD8+ and CD4+ T cells underwent negative isolation.

This receptor was obtained from a human donor in good health. This chain links TRBV3-1 with TRBJ1-6, with 9 bases fitting TRBD1. The sequencing sample was made of CD4+ T cells from PBMCs. The CDR3 loop is CASSHGTGTNSPLHF. CDR3 nucleotide sequence: TGTGCCAGCAGCCACGGGACAGGGACCAATTCACCCCTCCACTTT. Full variable domain (outside the CDR3, taken from reference TRBV3-1 and TRBJ1-6): DTAVSQTPKYLVTQMGNDKSIKCEQNLGHDTMYWYKQDSKKFLKIMFSYNNKELIINETVPNRFSPKSPDKAHLNLHINSLELGDSAVYFCASSHGTGTNSPLHFGNGTRLTVT.